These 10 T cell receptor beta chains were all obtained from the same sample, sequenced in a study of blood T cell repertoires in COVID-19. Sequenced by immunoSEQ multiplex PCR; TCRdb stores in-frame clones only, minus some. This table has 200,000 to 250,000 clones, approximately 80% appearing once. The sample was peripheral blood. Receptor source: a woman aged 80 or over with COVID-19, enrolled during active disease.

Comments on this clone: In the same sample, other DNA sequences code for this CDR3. DNA of the CDR3: TGTGCCAGCAGCGTACAGGGTAACTATGGCTACACCTTC. Its translation is CASSVQGNYGYTF. The chain recombines TRBV9 with TRBJ1-2; possibly TRBD1 for D (5 bases). V lost 1 base and J 1 base, leaving 5 bases between the germline ends. CDR1 is SGDLS and CDR2 is YYNGEE in the germline V gene. The CDR3 runs to 13 residues.

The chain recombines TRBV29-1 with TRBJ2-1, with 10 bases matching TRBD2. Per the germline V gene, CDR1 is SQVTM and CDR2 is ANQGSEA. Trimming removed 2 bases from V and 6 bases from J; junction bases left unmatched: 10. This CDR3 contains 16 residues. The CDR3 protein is CSVEKASGGASNEQFF. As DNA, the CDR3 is TGCAGCGTTGAAAAAGCAAGCGGGGGGGCGTCCAATGAGCAGTTCTTC.

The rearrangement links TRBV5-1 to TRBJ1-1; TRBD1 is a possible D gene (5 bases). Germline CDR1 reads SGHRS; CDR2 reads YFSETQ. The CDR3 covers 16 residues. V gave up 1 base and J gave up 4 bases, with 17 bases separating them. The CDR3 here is CASSLLTTGAGTEAFF. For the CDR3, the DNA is TGCGCCAGCAGCTTGTTGACAACTGGGGCTGGCACTGAAGCTTTCTTT. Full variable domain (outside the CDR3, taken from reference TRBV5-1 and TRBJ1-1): KAGVTQTPRYLIKTRGQQVTLSCSPISGHRSVSWYQQTPGQGLQFLFEYFSETQRNKGNFPGRFSGRQFSNSRSEMNVSTLELGDSALYLCASSLLTTGAGTEAFFGQGTRLTVV.

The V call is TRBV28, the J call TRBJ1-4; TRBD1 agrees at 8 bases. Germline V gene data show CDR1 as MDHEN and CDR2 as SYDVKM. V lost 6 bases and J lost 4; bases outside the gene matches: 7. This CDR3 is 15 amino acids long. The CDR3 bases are TGTGCCAGCAGGACCCAGGGGGCGGGTAATGAAAAACTGTTTTTT. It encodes CASRTQGAGNEKLFF.

The CDR3 protein is CASSTSGKAGGELFF. The DNA for the CDR3 is TGTGCCAGCAGCACTAGCGGGAAGGCCGGAGGGGAGCTGTTTTTT. V usage is TRBV6-5 and J usage is TRBJ2-2; 10 bases align to TRBD2. CDR3 length equals 15 residues. Germline lookup yields CDR1 MNHEY and CDR2 SVGAGI. Trimming removed 6 bases from V and 8 bases from J; junction bases left unmatched: 9.

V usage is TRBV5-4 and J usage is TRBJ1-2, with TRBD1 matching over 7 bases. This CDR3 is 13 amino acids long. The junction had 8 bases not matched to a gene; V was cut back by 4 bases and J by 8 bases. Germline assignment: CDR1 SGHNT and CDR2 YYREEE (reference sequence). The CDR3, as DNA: TGTGCCAGCAGCCCGGACAGGAGGGACGGCTACACCTTC. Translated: CASSPDRRDGYTF.

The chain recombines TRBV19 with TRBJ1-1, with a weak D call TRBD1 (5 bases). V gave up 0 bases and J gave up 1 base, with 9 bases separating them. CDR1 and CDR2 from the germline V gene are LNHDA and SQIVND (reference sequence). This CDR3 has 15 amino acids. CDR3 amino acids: CASSIEAGQNTEAFF. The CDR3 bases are TGTGCCAGTAGTATAGAGGCAGGGCAGAACACTGAAGCTTTCTTT.

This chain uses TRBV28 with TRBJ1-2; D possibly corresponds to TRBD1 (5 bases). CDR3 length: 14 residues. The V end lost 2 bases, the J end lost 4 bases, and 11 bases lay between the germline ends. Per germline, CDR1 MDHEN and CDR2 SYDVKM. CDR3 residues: CASSLGGAGYGYTF. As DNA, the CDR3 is TGTGCCAGCAGTTTAGGAGGGGCTGGCTATGGCTACACCTTC.

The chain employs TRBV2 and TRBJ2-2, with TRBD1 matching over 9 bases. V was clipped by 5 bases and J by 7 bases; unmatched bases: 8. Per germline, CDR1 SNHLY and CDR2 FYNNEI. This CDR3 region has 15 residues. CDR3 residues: CASSPVDRGYGELFF. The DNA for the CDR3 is TGTGCCAGCAGTCCTGTCGACAGGGGGTACGGGGAGCTGTTTTTT.

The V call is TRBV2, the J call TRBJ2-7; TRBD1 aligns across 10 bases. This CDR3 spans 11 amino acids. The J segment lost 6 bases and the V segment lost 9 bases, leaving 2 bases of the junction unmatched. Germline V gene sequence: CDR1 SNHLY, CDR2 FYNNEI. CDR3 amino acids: CARRQGAEQYF. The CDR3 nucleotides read TGTGCCAGAAGACAGGGGGCCGAGCAGTACTTC.